The next 10 T cell receptor beta chains were all read from a single sample in a study of beta chain features in type 1 diabetes. The isolated RNA, all of it, was reverse transcribed, so expressed TCRB transcripts were what got sequenced. The repertoire was sequenced with immunoSEQ multiplex PCR; TCRdb's copy has only in-frame clones and lacks some. The profile covers around 340,000 clones, with around 19% appearing a single time and approximately 0.046% taken by the ten largest. Sequenced material: naive CD4+ T cells from blood. The source of these receptors is a woman aged 18 to 35 in good health.

J is TRBJ1-5 and V is TRBV19; 8 nucleotides match TRBD1. CDR3 length equals 15 residues. V shed 1 base, J shed 7 bases, and the junction held 6 bases outside the gene matches. The germline CDR1 and CDR2 sequences are LNHDA and SQIVND (reference sequence). This CDR3 reads CASSIVGQGAQPQHF. The CDR3 DNA reads TGTGCCAGTAGTATAGTTGGGCAGGGGGCCCAGCCCCAGCATTTT.

This chain connects TRBV27 to TRBJ1-1; perhaps TRBD1 as D (6 bases). CDR3 size: 14 residues. The V end was cut by 3 bases, the J end by 5 bases, with 13 bases between. Germline V lookup: CDR1 MNHEY, CDR2 SMNVEV (reference sequence). The CDR3 loop is CASSLSRGHTEAFF. The CDR3, as DNA: TGTGCCAGCAGTTTGTCAAGGGGACATACTGAAGCTTTCTTT.

This chain connects TRBV29-1 to TRBJ1-1, with 7 bases aligning to TRBD1. This CDR3 comprises 14 residues. Per germline, CDR1 SQVTM and CDR2 ANQGSEA. V dropped 3 bases and J dropped 2; count of bases not matched to a gene: 6. CDR3 sequence (DNA): TGCAGCGTTGACCCCGGGACAGAAAACACTGAAGCTTTCTTT. Translating gives CSVDPGTENTEAFF.

This clone has only a few counts. The chain recombines TRBV29-1 with TRBJ2-1; D possibly corresponds to TRBD2 (6 bases). Trimming cost V 3 bases and J 9 bases, with 9 bases left between them. The CDR3 loop spans 11 amino acids. Per germline, CDR1 SQVTM and CDR2 ANQGSEA. The DNA of the CDR3 is TGCAGCGTTGACGGAGGGTTTGAGCAGTTCTTC. Translated: CSVDGGFEQFF.

The rearrangement links TRBV30 to TRBJ2-1; D may be TRBD1 (5 bases). The V gene's germline CDR1 is GTSNPN and CDR2 SVGIG (reference sequence). The CDR3 contains 13 residues. The ends were cut back, 7 bases at V and 0 bases at J, with 10 bases in the middle. This CDR3 reads CASRASSYNEQFF. CDR3 bases: TGTGCCTCCAGGGCTAGCTCCTACAATGAGCAGTTCTTC.

The chain recombines TRBV30 with TRBJ2-3; D might be TRBD1 (6 bases). With 2 bases removed from V and 2 bases from J, the gap between germline ends came to 14 bases. There are 15 residues in the CDR3. CDR1 GTSNPN and CDR2 SVGIG come from the germline V gene (reference sequence). The CDR3, as DNA: TGTGCCTGGAGTACCCTGGGACACACCACAGATACGCAGTATTTT. Its protein product is CAWSTLGHTTDTQYF. The full variable domain, with the rest looked up from reference TRBV30 and TRBJ2-3, is SQTIHQWPATLVQPVGSPLSLECTVEGTSNPNLYWYRQAAGRGLQLLFYSVGIGQISSEVPQNLSASRPQDRQFILSSKKLLLSDSGFYLCAWSTLGHTTDTQYFGPGTRLTVL.

This clone was counted only a few times. The chain couples TRBV4-3 to TRBJ1-1; D is possibly TRBD1 (5 bases). This CDR3 spans 15 amino acids. CDR1 is LGHNA and CDR2 is YSLEER in the germline V gene. Trimming pared 1 base from V and 3 bases from J, leaving 12 bases between. In nucleotides, the CDR3 is TGCGCCAGCAGCCAAGTGGGCAGGGTTGACACTGAAGCTTTCTTT. Residues: CASSQVGRVDTEAFF.

The V and J genes are TRBV6-1 and TRBJ2-7, with 10 nucleotides matching TRBD1. The CDR3 runs to 15 residues. The germline CDR1 and CDR2 sequences are MNHNS and SASEGT. The ends lost 5 bases at V and 2 bases at J; junction bases unmatched: 6. The CDR3 loop reads CASSSRDRGTYEQYF. The CDR3 bases are TGTGCCAGCAGTTCCCGGGACAGGGGTACCTACGAGCAGTACTTC.

This clone was seen only a few times. The CDR3 bases are TGTGCCAGCAGTTACTCGAGGACAGCGAACACTGAAGCTTTCTTT. It specifies CASSYSRTANTEAFF. V and J are TRBV6-6 and TRBJ1-1, with D perhaps matching TRBD1 (6 bases). CDR1 and CDR2 from the germline V gene are MNHNY and SVGAGI (reference sequence). The CDR3 consists of 15 residues. V lost 0 bases to trimming and J lost 1 base, with 9 bases between them.

This clone came up a few times. V usage is TRBV5-1 and J usage is TRBJ2-2; 11 nucleotides agree with TRBD2. The V gene end was trimmed by 5 bases and the J gene end by 1 base; junction bases not matched to a gene: 4. The length of the CDR3 is 16 residues. Germline CDR1 and CDR2: SGHRS and YFSETQ. CDR3 coding DNA: TGCGCCAGCAGACCGACTAGCGGGGTGAACACCGGGGAGCTGTTTTTT. Translation: CASRPTSGVNTGELFF. Full variable domain (remainder filled in from reference TRBV5-1 and TRBJ2-2): KAGVTQTPRYLIKTRGQQVTLSCSPISGHRSVSWYQQTPGQGLQFLFEYFSETQRNKGNFPGRFSGRQFSNSRSEMNVSTLELGDSALYLCASRPTSGVNTGELFFGEGSRLTVL.